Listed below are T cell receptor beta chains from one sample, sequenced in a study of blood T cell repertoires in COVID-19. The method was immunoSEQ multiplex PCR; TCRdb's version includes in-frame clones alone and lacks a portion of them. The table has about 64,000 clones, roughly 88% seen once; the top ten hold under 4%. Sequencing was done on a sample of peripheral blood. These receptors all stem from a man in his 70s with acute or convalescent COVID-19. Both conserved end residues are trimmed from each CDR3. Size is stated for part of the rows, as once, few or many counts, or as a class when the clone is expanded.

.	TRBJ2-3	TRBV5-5	ASSLLVGGAPPDTQY
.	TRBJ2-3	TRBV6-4	ASSAEGGTQY
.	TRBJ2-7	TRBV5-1	ASSRRTDDEQY
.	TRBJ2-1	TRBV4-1	ASSQDRGAYNEQF
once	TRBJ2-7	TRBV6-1	ASSDNTGRRTYEQY
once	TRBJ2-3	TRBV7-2	ASSQGTGAVSTQY
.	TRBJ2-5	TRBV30	AWSPGLGGETQY
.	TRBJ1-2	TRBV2	ASSVGSGPFYGYT
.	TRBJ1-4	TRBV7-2	ASSLDRGGEKLF
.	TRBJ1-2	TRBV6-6	ASRAMTAPNYGYT
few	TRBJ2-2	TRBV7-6	ASSLRSGTNTGELF
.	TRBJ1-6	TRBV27	ASSLGQWINSPLH
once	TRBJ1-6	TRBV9	ASGEGVLNSPLH
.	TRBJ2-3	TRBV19	ASSGDRGLTDTQY
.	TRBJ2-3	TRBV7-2	ASSLAPGDTQY
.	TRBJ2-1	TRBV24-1	ATSDLAGGRNEQF
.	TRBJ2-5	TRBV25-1	ASTPDRGQETQY
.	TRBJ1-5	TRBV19	ASSITGAYYSNQPQH
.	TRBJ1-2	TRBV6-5	ASNTGGDGYT
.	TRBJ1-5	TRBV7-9	ASSSGQGVRGQPQH
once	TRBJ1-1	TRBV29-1	SVWDSGRTEAF
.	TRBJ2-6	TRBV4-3	ASSQDQHRSGANVLT
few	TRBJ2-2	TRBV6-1	ASSEAIYRGRQGGELF
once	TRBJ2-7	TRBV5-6	ASSSRRAHTLYEQY
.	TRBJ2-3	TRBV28	ASSLWTGGGYRDTQY
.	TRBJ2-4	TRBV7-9	ASSLLAKNIQY
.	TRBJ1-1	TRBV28	ASRTGTSNTEAF
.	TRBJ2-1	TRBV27	ASSYRTGNNEQF
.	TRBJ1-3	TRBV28	ASSLRRRVGNTIY
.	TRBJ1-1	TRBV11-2	ASSRDTNTEAF
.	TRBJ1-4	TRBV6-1	ASSELWDSNEKLF
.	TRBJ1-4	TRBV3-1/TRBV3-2	ASSQAWTGTNEKLF
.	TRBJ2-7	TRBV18	ASSPQTGGYEQY
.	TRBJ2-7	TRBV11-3	ASSFEAGTYEQY
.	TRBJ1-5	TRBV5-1	ASSLDPTGAQPQH
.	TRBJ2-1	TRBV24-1	ATSPSGGRSSYNEQF
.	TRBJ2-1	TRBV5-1	ASSLAEKLAGGEQF
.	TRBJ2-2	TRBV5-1	ASSPGDLQGTGELF
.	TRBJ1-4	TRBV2	ASTGMGSEKLF
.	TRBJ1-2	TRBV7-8	ASSNLPGTDNYGYT
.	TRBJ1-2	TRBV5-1	ASRLNRGYGYT
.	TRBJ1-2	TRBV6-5	ASSYDGTRGYT
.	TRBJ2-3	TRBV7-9	ASTRSGTPGGDTQY
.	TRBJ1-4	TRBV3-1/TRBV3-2	ASSRHYGGNEKLF
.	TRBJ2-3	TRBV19	ASRTSGGRTDTQY
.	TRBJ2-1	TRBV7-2	ASSLAGRGTNEQF
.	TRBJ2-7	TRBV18	ASSPQRDEQY
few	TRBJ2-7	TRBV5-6	ASSLTPMSSYEQY
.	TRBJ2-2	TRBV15	ATSRARANTGELF
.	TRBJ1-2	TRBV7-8	ASSLVEGFNYGYT
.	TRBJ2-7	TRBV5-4	ATGDTSYEQY
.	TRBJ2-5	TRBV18	ASSPGETQY
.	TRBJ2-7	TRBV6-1	ASSEASGGGPYEQY
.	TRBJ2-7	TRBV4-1	ASSQWTGSYEQY
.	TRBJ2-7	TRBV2	ASSEFHRGRPYEQY